These 24 T cell receptor beta chains share one sample of origin, sequenced in a study of blood T cell repertoires in COVID-19. Here immunoSEQ multiplex PCR was the method, and the copy in TCRdb shows in-frame clones only, minus some. The sample includes about 34,000 clones, 90% of them seen just once. The sample comprised peripheral blood. Receptors originate from a man between 60 and 75 years old with active or convalescent COVID-19.

V gene TRBV10-3 combines with J gene TRBJ2-6; D gene uncertain. V was cut by 8 bases and J by 0 bases, with 5 bases left in between. CDR1 is ENHRY, CDR2 SYGVKD, per germline. This CDR3 has 13 amino acids. The CDR3 region is CAISNSGANVLTF. CDR3 sequence (DNA): TGTGCCATCTCCAACTCTGGGGCCAACGTCCTGACTTTC.

V and J are TRBV5-4 and TRBJ2-5; TRBD2 is a possible D gene (6 bases). There are 14 residues in the CDR3. Trimming took 0 bases from V and 5 from J, leaving 11 bases between them. Germline V CDR1 and CDR2: SGHNT, YYREEE (reference sequence). The CDR3, as DNA: TGTGCCAGCAGCTTGGAAGCAGGGAGGGAGACCCAGTACTTC. Its protein is CASSLEAGRETQYF.

This clone appeared a single time. This chain uses TRBV19 with TRBJ2-2; 11 nucleotides match TRBD1. V shed 3 bases and J 5 bases; nucleotides not matched to a gene: 5. The CDR3 runs to 16 residues. The germline V gene has CDR1 LNHDA and CDR2 SQIVND (reference sequence). This chain's CDR3 is CASSMRGTGGTGELFF. CDR3 bases: TGTGCCAGTAGTATGCGGGGGACAGGGGGAACCGGGGAGCTGTTTTTT.

The chain has TRBV27 and TRBJ1-2, with D possibly matching TRBD1 (5 bases). V was shortened by 4 bases and J by 0 bases, with 12 bases between the two germline ends. The germline V gene has CDR1 MNHEY and CDR2 SMNVEV (reference sequence). CDR3 size: 15 residues. CDR3 amino acids: CASSSRQTPNYGYTF. In DNA form, the CDR3 reads TGTGCCAGCAGTTCTCGACAGACCCCTAACTATGGCTACACCTTC.

This clone was counted once. The chain couples TRBV29-1 to TRBJ1-1; D might be TRBD1 (6 bases). Germline V gives CDR1 SQVTM, CDR2 ANQGSEA. The CDR3 is 13 residues long. With 7 bases removed from V and 4 bases from J, the gap between germline ends came to 16 bases. This chain's CDR3 is CSAGGQGFTEAFF. The DNA of the CDR3 is TGCAGCGCCGGGGGGCAGGGGTTCACTGAAGCTTTCTTT. Using reference TRBV29-1 and TRBJ1-1 for the parts outside the CDR3, the full variable domain is SAVISQKPSRDICQRGTSLTIQCQVDSQVTMMFWYRQQPGQSLTLIATANQGSEATYESGFVIDKFPISRPNLTFSTLTVSNMSPEDSSIYLCSAGGQGFTEAFFGQGTRLTVV.

This clone was detected once. V gene TRBV9 combines with J gene TRBJ2-1, with TRBD1 as a possible D gene (5 bases). The CDR3 contains 15 residues. V was pared by 1 base and J by 0 bases, with 8 bases between. Germline values: CDR1 SGDLS, CDR2 YYNGEE. The CDR3 region is CASSVTGSSYNEQFF. The DNA for the CDR3 is TGTGCCAGCAGCGTAACAGGTAGCTCCTACAATGAGCAGTTCTTC.

To note about this clone: At one boundary the junction diverges from the germline segment, which might be a read error. The chain joins TRBV3-1 (or the pseudogene TRBV3-2) to TRBJ2-7; 12 bases line up with TRBD2. Per germline, CDR1 LGHDT and CDR2 YNNKEL (reference sequence). CDR3 length equals 14 residues. CDR3 sequence: CASSTTSGGWAVDF. The CDR3 region has the DNA TGTGCCAGCAGCACGACTAGCGGGGGCTGGGCAGTGGACTTC.

The V and J genes are TRBV9 and TRBJ2-5; D not resolved. This CDR3 is built from 8 residues. Germline CDR1 is SGDLS and CDR2 is YYNGEE. The V and J ends lost 4 bases and 11 bases respectively, with 3 bases between them. The CDR3 DNA follows: TGTGCCAGCAGCCATCAGTACTTC. Amino acid sequence: CASSHQYF.

The chain combines TRBV9 with TRBJ1-4, with 11 bases identical to TRBD1. Germline V gene data show CDR1 as SGDLS and CDR2 as YYNGEE. The CDR3 sequence is 19 residues long. With 4 bases clipped from V and 6 bases from J, the junction kept 17 bases outside the gene matches. In DNA, the CDR3 is TGTGCCAGCAGCTCGGAGGACAGGGGGCAAATCTTAGGGGATGAAAAACTGTTTTTT. The encoded protein is CASSSEDRGQILGDEKLFF.

The V call is TRBV7-8, the J call TRBJ2-1, with 9 bases lining up with TRBD1. Trimming cost V 1 base and J 7 bases; bases outside gene matches: 2. The CDR3 extends over 14 amino acids. From germline, CDR1 is SGHVS and CDR2 FQNEAQ. The CDR3 is CASSLGGQGNEQFF. DNA of the CDR3: TGTGCCAGCAGCTTAGGAGGACAGGGGAATGAGCAGTTCTTC.

This chain links TRBV15 with TRBJ2-6; possibly TRBD1 for D (6 bases). This CDR3 is 16 amino acids long. Per germline, CDR1 LNHNV and CDR2 YYDKDF (reference sequence). Trimming took 8 bases from V and 0 from J, leaving 14 bases between them. The CDR3 loop reads CATAGTILSGANVLTF. For the CDR3, the DNA is TGTGCCACCGCCGGGACAATACTCTCTGGGGCCAACGTCCTGACTTTC.

This clone was recorded once. V usage is TRBV5-4 and J usage is TRBJ1-6; 10 nucleotides match TRBD1. The CDR3 is made up of 13 amino acids. Per the germline V gene, CDR1 is SGHNT and CDR2 is YYREEE (reference sequence). J gave up 8 bases and V 4 bases, and 0 bases lay outside the gene matches. The CDR3 DNA reads as TGTGCCAGCAGCGGGACAGGGGATTCACCCCTCCACTTT. The encoded protein is CASSGTGDSPLHF.

The V gene is TRBV27, the J gene TRBJ1-2, with unresolved D. The ends were cut back, 6 bases at V and 5 bases at J, with 13 bases in the middle. Germline CDR1 is MNHEY and CDR2 is SMNVEV (reference sequence). CDR3 length equals 13 residues. The CDR3 sequence is CASRGPSRYGYTF. The CDR3, as DNA: TGTGCCAGCAGGGGCCCATCACGATATGGCTACACCTTC.

As for this clone: Mismatch with germline at one junction end may stem from a read error. V gene TRBV27 combines with J gene TRBJ1-6; D unclear. This CDR3 is built from 15 residues. CDR1 and CDR2 from the germline V gene are MNHEY and SMNVEV (reference sequence). The CDR3 loop reads CASSSPGYGNSPPHF. CDR3 bases: TGTGCCAGCAGTTCCCCCGGCTACGGGAATTCACCCCCCCACTTT.

The chain carries TRBV7-9 and TRBJ1-1, with D unclear. Per germline, CDR1 SEHNR and CDR2 FQNEAQ (reference sequence). The CDR3 is made up of 13 amino acids. V was pared by 5 bases and J by 6 bases, with 13 bases between. The CDR3 region has the DNA TGTGCCAGCAGCCTTTTTGGAGACTCTGAAGCTTTCTTT. Translated: CASSLFGDSEAFF.

This chain joins TRBV28 and TRBJ2-3; D unresolved. V lost 6 bases to trimming and J lost 0 bases, with 10 bases between them. The CDR3 is made up of 14 amino acids. Germline loops: CDR1 MDHEN, CDR2 SYDVKM. The CDR3: CASRHGVSTDTQYF. CDR3 DNA sequence: TGTGCCAGCAGGCACGGAGTTAGCACAGATACGCAGTATTTT.

This clone was found once. The chain has TRBV4-3 and TRBJ2-5; 9 bases map to TRBD1. The junction had 8 bases not matched to a gene; V was cut back by 4 bases and J by 5 bases. Germline-derived CDR1 and CDR2 are LGHNA and YSLEER. This CDR3 region has 15 residues. Here the CDR3 DNA reads TGCGCCAGCAGCCGTTTACAGGGGGCGGGGGAGACCCAGTACTTC. This codes for CASSRLQGAGETQYF.

CDR3 in amino acids: CASSHGPGQNSPLHF. The CDR3 DNA reads as TGTGCCAGCAGCCACGGACCGGGACAGAATTCACCCCTCCACTTT. The V and J genes are TRBV3-1 (or the pseudogene TRBV3-2) and TRBJ1-6; 7 bases are shared with TRBD1. V shed 3 bases and J 7 bases; nucleotides not matched to a gene: 6. CDR3 length: 15 residues. Germline V gene sequence: CDR1 LGHDT, CDR2 YNNKEL (reference sequence).

V is TRBV2 and J is TRBJ1-2; 10 nucleotides align to TRBD1. The CDR3 spans 13 residues. CDR1 and CDR2 (germline): SNHLY, FYNNEI. V lost 10 bases, J lost 5 bases, and 7 bases stayed unmatched. The CDR3 spells CATQGQGTYGYTF. The CDR3 bases are TGTGCCACCCAGGGACAGGGGACTTATGGCTACACCTTC.

The chain has TRBV4-1 and TRBJ1-1; TRBD1 might be the D (6 bases). The CDR3 has 14 amino acids. CDR1 is MGHRA, CDR2 YSYEKL, per germline. V shed 5 bases and J shed 0 bases, with 10 bases lying between them. The CDR3 sequence: CASSGRTVNTEAFF. The CDR3 DNA reads as TGCGCCAGCAGCGGGCGGACAGTGAACACTGAAGCTTTCTTT.

The chain recombines TRBV3-1 (or the pseudogene TRBV3-2) with TRBJ2-2; TRBD2 aligns across 9 bases. CDR1 LGHDT and CDR2 YNNKEL come from the germline V gene (reference sequence). The V segment lost 1 base and the J segment 6 bases; nucleotides outside the gene matches: 9. The CDR3 is made up of 17 amino acids. The CDR3 is CASSQVGGRASPGELFF. The DNA for the CDR3 is TGTGCCAGCAGCCAAGTAGGCGGGAGGGCCAGCCCCGGGGAGCTGTTTTTT.

The V gene is TRBV12-3 or TRBV12-4, the J gene TRBJ1-1; 7 bases fit TRBD1. The CDR3 spans 13 residues. V gave up 5 bases and J gave up 10 bases; unmatched junction bases: 10. The CDR3 loop is CASSPNYRGRAFF. DNA of the CDR3: TGTGCCAGCAGTCCAAACTACAGGGGCAGAGCTTTCTTT.

The chain employs TRBV5-4 and TRBJ1-6; TRBD1 might be the D (5 bases). Germline V gene data show CDR1 as SGHNT and CDR2 as YYREEE (reference sequence). The CDR3 totals 14 residues. V was clipped by 4 bases and J by 8 bases, with 13 bases between them. The CDR3 protein is CASSRGMDHSPLHF. Here the CDR3 DNA reads TGTGCCAGCAGCCGGGGGATGGATCATTCACCCCTCCACTTT.

The rearrangement links TRBV7-3 to TRBJ1-2; 7 positions match TRBD1. This CDR3 spans 17 amino acids. Germline lookup yields CDR1 SGHTA and CDR2 FQGTGA. The ends lost 2 bases at V and 6 bases at J; junction bases unmatched: 15. This CDR3 is CASSLEVPVLGTDGYTF. CDR3 nucleotide sequence: TGTGCCAGCAGCTTAGAAGTTCCGGTACTGGGGACAGATGGCTACACCTTC.